In this sample, the clone carrying this T cell receptor (beta chain) turned up many times. This sample stems from a study of read filtering for tumor transcriptome and immune sequencing. From around 440 ng of RNA, a library with molecular barcoded alpha/delta and beta/gamma adaptors was made. TCRdb itself ran the reads through MiXCR, one entry per CDR3 protein. The repertoire holds tens of thousands of distinct CDR3 sequences, with approximately 20% as singletons. CDR1 MGHDK and CDR2 SYGVNS come from the germline V gene. The CDR3 is 16 amino acids. The J segment lost 10 bases and the V segment lost 2 bases, leaving 14 bases of the junction unmatched.

The V and J genes are TRBV25-1 and TRBJ2-1; TRBD1 agrees at 7 bases. The sequenced sample consisted of a population of CD138-negative cells sorted from bone marrow. This clonotype was sampled from a donor aged 40 or over with multiple myeloma. CDR3 amino acids: CASSEVKLTGKDEQFF. In DNA, the CDR3 is TGTGCCAGCAGTGAAGTTAAGTTGACAGGGAAAGACGAGCAGTTCTTC.